Listed below are T cell receptor beta chains from one sample, sequenced in a study of cytomegalovirus exposure and HLA in healthy donors. Libraries were prepared by immunoSEQ multiplex PCR; TCRdb keeps only in-frame clonotypes and omits some of them. The sample is made up of 150,000 to 200,000 clones, and the top ten hold approximately 0.74% of it. The sample taken for sequencing was PBMCs. The receptors shown here come from a boy younger than 18 in good health and CMV-seronegative. The CDR3 runs from the conserved cysteine through the conserved F or W. The D gene is left open where the match is weak.

v_gene,j_gene,d_gene,CDR3nt,CDR3aa
TRBV11-2,TRBJ2-7,-,TGTGCCAGCAGCGTCGTAGGGGCGGCCTACGAGCAGTACTTC,CASSVVGAAYEQYF
TRBV5-4,TRBJ2-5,-,TGTGCCAGCAGCTTGGGTCAAACCCTAGCTGCCTACCAAGAGACCCAGTACTTC,CASSLGQTLAAYQETQYF
TRBV15,TRBJ1-1,-,TGTGCCACCAGCAGAGAGGCAGGGATCGGCACTGAAGCTTTCTTT,CATSREAGIGTEAFF
TRBV7-9,TRBJ2-5,TRBD2,TGTGCCAGCAGCTTAGCGGGACTAGCAGCGGAGACCCAGTACTTC,CASSLAGLAAETQYF
TRBV6-6,TRBJ1-1,-,TGTGCCAGCAGTTATCAACAGTCGAACACTGAAGCTTTCTTT,CASSYQQSNTEAFF
TRBV4-2,TRBJ2-7,TRBD2,TGTGCCAGCAGCCAAGAGGGGGGGTCCTCCTACGAGCAGTACTTC,CASSQEGGSSYEQYF
TRBV18,TRBJ1-3,-,TGTGCCAGCTCAAATCTTGGACAGACTACTGGAAACACCATATATTTT,CASSNLGQTTGNTIYF
TRBV30,TRBJ2-1,TRBD2,TGTGCCTGGAGTGCCCTCGCCGGGGGGATATCTCATGAGCAGTTCTTC,CAWSALAGGISHEQFF
TRBV6-5,TRBJ1-1,-,TGTGCCAGCAGTTCTGGGGGCTTTGAAGCTTTCTTT,CASSSGGFEAFF
TRBV28,TRBJ1-4,TRBD1,TGTGCCAGCAGCCCTAGGACAGGGATTAAGGAAAAACTGTTTTTT,CASSPRTGIKEKLFF
TRBV11-2,TRBJ2-4,-,TGTGCCAGCAGCACGCCACGGGGAATAGGAAACATTCAGTACTTC,CASSTPRGIGNIQYF
TRBV6-1,TRBJ1-2,TRBD1,TGTGCCAGCTCATGGACAGGGGGCCAGACTTATGGCTACACCTTC,CASSWTGGQTYGYTF
TRBV2,TRBJ1-5,TRBD1,TGTGCCAGCAGTGAAGGGGACAGGGGCACTCAGCCCCAGCATTTT,CASSEGDRGTQPQHF
TRBV7-2,TRBJ1-6,TRBD1,TGTGCCAGCAGCTTAGACGACAGGGGGCTATCACCCCTCCACTTT,CASSLDDRGLSPLHF
TRBV9,TRBJ1-1,-,TGTGCCAGCAGCGTAGCGGGGGGTGAGCTGGAGGAAGCTTTCTTT,CASSVAGGELEEAFF
TRBV5-1,TRBJ1-2,-,TGCGCCAGCAGCTTGGCAGGGCTAGAAGGCTACACCTTC,CASSLAGLEGYTF
TRBV4-1,TRBJ2-2,-,TGCGCCAGCAGCTTAAAGGGGTTAAACACCGGGGAGCTGTTTTTT,CASSLKGLNTGELFF
TRBV7-9,TRBJ1-2,-,TGTGCCAGCAGCCGACCGATGGACAGCAACTATGGCTACACCTTC,CASSRPMDSNYGYTF
TRBV19,TRBJ2-1,TRBD2,TGTGCCAGTAGCTCAAAGGTAGCGGGGGGCTCCTACAATGAGCAGTTCTTC,CASSSKVAGGSYNEQFF
TRBV5-5,TRBJ1-2,TRBD1,TGTGCCAGCAGCACAGGGGGTAACTATGGCTACACCTTC,CASSTGGNYGYTF